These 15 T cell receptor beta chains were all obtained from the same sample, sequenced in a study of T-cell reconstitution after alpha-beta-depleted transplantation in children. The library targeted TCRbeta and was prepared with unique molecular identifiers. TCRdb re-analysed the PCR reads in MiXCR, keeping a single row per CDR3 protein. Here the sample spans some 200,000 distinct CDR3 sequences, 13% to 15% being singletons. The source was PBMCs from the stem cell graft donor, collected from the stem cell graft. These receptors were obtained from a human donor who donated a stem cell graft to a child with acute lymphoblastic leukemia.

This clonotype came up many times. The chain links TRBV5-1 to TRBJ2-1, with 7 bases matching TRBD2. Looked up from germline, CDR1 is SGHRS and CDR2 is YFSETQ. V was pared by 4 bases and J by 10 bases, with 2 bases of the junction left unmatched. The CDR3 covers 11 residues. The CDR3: CASSTAGEQFF. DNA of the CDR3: TGCGCCAGCAGCACAGCGGGGGAGCAGTTCTTC.

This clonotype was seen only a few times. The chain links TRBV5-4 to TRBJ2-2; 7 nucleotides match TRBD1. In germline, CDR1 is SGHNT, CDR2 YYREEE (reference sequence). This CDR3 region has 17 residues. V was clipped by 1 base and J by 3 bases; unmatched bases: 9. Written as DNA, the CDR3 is TGTGCCAGCAGCTTGTTTAGTAGTACAGGGGACACCGGGGAGCTGTTTTTT. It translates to CASSLFSSTGDTGELFF.

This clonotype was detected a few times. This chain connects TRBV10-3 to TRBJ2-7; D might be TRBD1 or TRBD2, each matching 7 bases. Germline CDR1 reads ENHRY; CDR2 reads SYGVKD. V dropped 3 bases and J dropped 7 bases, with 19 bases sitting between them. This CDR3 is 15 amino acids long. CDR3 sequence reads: CAISDSGQGGREQYF. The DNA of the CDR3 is TGTGCCATCAGTGACTCAGGGCAGGGGGGGCGGGAGCAGTACTTC.

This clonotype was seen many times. The CDR3 region is CSARDTPRAEAFF. The CDR3 nucleotides read TGCAGTGCTAGAGATACCCCTAGGGCCGAAGCTTTCTTT. This chain links TRBV20-1 with TRBJ1-1; no clear D gene. The germline CDR1 and CDR2 sequences are DFQATT and SNEGSKA (reference sequence). This CDR3 spans 13 amino acids. Trimming left V 0 bases short and J 8 bases short, with 13 bases between.

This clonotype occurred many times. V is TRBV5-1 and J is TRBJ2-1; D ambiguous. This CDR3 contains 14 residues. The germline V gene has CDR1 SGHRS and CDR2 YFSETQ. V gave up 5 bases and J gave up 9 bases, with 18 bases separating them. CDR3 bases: TGCGCCAGCAGTTACGACTCAGGTTCCGTTGAGCAGTTCTTC. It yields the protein CASSYDSGSVEQFF. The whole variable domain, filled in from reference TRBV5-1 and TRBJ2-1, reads KAGVTQTPRYLIKTRGQQVTLSCSPISGHRSVSWYQQTPGQGLQFLFEYFSETQRNKGNFPGRFSGRQFSNSRSEMNVSTLELGDSALYLCASSYDSGSVEQFFGPGTRLTVL.

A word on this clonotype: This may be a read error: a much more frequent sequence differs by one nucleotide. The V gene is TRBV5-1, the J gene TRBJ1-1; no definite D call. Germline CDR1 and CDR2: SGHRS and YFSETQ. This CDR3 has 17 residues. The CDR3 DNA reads TGCGCCAGCAGCTTGGCGGTTATCGGACGGCAGAACACTCAAGCTTTCTTT. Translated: CASSLAVIGRQNTQAFF.

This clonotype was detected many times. This chain's CDR3 is CASTPHTGAAYEQYF. The CDR3 DNA follows: TGTGCCAGCACCCCGCACACTGGGGCGGCCTACGAGCAGTACTTC. The rearrangement uses TRBV28 and TRBJ2-7, with TRBD1 as a possible D gene (5 bases). The germline V gene encodes CDR1 MDHEN and CDR2 SYDVKM. Trimming pared 7 bases from V and 2 bases from J, leaving 18 bases between. The CDR3 contains 15 residues.

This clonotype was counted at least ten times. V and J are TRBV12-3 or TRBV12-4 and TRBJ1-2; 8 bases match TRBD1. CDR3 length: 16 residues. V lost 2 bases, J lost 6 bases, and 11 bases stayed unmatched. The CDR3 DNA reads TGTGCCAGCAGTTTAATGTCCGACAGGGGACACCATGGCTACACCTTC. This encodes CASSLMSDRGHHGYTF.

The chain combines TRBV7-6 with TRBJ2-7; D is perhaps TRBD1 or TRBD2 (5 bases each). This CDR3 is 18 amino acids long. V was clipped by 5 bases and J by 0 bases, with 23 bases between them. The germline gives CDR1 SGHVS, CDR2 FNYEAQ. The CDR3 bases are TGTGCCAGCAGCCCCGGGACGGCGCAAGGACCCCGCTCCTACGAGCAGTACTTC. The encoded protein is CASSPGTAQGPRSYEQYF.

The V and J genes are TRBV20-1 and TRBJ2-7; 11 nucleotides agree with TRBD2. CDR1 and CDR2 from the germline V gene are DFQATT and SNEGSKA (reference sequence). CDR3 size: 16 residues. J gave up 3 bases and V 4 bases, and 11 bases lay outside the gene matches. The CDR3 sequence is CSAIDSGRARVYEQYF. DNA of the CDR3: TGCAGTGCTATTGATAGCGGGAGGGCCCGAGTCTACGAGCAGTACTTC.

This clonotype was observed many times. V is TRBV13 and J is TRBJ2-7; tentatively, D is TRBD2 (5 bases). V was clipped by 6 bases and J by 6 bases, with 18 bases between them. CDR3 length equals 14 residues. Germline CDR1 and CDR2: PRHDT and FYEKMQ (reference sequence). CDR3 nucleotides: TGTGCCAGCAGTCAACGACGGGGAGTCGGCGAGCAGTACTTC. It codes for CASSQRRGVGEQYF.

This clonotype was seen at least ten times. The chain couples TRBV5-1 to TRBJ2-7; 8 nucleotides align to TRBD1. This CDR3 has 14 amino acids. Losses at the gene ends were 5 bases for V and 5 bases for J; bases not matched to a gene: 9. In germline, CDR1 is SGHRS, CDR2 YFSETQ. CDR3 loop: CASRDDRGSNEQYF. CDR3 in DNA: TGCGCCAGCAGGGACGACAGGGGAAGTAACGAGCAGTACTTC.

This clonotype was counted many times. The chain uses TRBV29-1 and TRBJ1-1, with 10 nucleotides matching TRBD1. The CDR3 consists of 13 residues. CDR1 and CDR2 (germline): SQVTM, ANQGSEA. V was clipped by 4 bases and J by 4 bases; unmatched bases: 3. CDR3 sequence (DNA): TGCAGCGTTGGGCGGACAGGGGGCACTGAAGCTTTCTTT. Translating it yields CSVGRTGGTEAFF.

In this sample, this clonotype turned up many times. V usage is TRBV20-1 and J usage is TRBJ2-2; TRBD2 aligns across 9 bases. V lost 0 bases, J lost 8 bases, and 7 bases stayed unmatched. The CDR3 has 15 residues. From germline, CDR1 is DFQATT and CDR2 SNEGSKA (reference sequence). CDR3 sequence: CSARDWDSGRGELFF. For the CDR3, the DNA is TGCAGTGCTAGAGATTGGGATAGCGGGAGAGGGGAGCTGTTTTTT.

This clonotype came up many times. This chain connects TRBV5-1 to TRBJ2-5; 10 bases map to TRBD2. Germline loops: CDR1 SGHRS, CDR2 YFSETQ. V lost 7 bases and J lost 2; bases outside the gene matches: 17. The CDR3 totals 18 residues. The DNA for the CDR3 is TGCGCCAGCCAACAGCAGGCTAGCGGGAGTATCCCACAAGAGACCCAGTACTTC. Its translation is CASQQQASGSIPQETQYF.